This TCR beta chain stems from a study of blood T cell repertoires in COVID-19. As for this clone: At one end, the junction sequence differs from germline, possibly due to a read error.

Using immunoSEQ multiplex PCR, the repertoire was profiled, and TCRdb retains in-frame clones only, with some absent. Among about 260,000 clones listed, 84% were seen once. This sequence was found in a young man with acute COVID-19. The sample comprised PBMCs or T cells enriched from blood (not recorded which).

The CDR3 DNA reads as TGTGCCAGCAGTGAGCGCGGGGACAGAAAAAAGAACTATGGCTACATCTTC. This sequence encodes CASSERGDRKKNYGYIF. The rearrangement joins TRBV6-1 to TRBJ1-2, with TRBD1 identical over 7 bases. The CDR3 consists of 17 residues. Germline lookup yields CDR1 MNHNS and CDR2 SASEGT.